This T cell receptor beta chain was sequenced in a study of blood T cell repertoires in COVID-19. About the study: T cells, B-cell-depleted T cells, or PBMCs provided the cDNA or gDNA that served as material.

Sequencing was performed with immunoSEQ multiplex PCR; in TCRdb, only in-frame clones are kept and a portion is missing. The sample records roughly 220,000 clones, approximately 80% being singletons. Participants' own reports of clinical history determined their cohort assignment. The CDR3 loop spans 17 amino acids. V was pared by 0 bases and J by 1 base, with 3 bases of the junction left unmatched. Germline CDR1 is LNHNV and CDR2 is YYDKDF (reference sequence). The clonotype comes from a woman aged 40 to 50 with acute COVID-19. V usage is TRBV15 and J usage is TRBJ2-3; 11 nucleotides agree with TRBD2. Sample: PBMCs or T cells enriched from blood (not recorded which). The CDR3 sequence: CATSRDLTSGGTDTQYF. The DNA for the CDR3 is TGTGCCACCAGCAGAGATCTGACTAGCGGGGGCACAGATACGCAGTATTTT.